This record looks at one T cell receptor (beta chain) sequence and its context. The antigen is not known. 13 Jbeta primers and 60 Vbeta primers were used for the PCR. Profiled with immunoSEQ multiplex PCR; TCRdb holds only in-frame clones, not every one. The sample has about 200,000 clones; 79% are singletons. This specimen comes from a study of cytomegalovirus exposure and HLA in healthy donors. Whole-study results and caveats: The study labeled more than 150 TCR beta chains cytomegalovirus-associated. Within an earlier analysis, most TCR beta V segments proved productive either about 87% or about 30% of the time.

Germline V CDR1 and CDR2: SGHRS, YFSETQ. The CDR3 is 13 amino acids. V gave up 4 bases and J gave up 4 bases, with 9 bases separating them. V and J are TRBV5-1 and TRBJ2-1, with D possibly being TRBD2 (6 bases). Specimen: PBMCs. The receptor comes from a girl aged 10 to 17 in good health and CMV-seropositive. CDR3 DNA sequence: TGCGCCAGCAGCCCGGAGGGGTACAATGAGCAGTTCTTC. This codes for CASSPEGYNEQFF.